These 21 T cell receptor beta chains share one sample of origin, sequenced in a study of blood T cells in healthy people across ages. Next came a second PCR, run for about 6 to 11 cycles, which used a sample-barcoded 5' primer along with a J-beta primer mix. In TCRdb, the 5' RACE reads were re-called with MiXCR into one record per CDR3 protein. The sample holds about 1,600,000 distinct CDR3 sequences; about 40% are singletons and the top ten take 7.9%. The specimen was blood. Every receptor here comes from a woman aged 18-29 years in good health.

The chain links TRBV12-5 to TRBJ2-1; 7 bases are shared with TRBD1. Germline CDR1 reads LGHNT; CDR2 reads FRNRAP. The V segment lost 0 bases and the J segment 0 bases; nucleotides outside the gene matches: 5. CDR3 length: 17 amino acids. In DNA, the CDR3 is TGTGCTAGTGGTTTGGTAGGGGACAGAGGCTCCTACAATGAGCAGTTCTTC. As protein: CASGLVGDRGSYNEQFF. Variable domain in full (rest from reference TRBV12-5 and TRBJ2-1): DARVTQTPRHKVTEMGQEVTMRCQPILGHNTVFWYRQTMMQGLELLAYFRNRAPLDDSGMPKDRFSAEMPDATLATLKIQPSEPRDSAVYFCASGLVGDRGSYNEQFFGPGTRLTVL.

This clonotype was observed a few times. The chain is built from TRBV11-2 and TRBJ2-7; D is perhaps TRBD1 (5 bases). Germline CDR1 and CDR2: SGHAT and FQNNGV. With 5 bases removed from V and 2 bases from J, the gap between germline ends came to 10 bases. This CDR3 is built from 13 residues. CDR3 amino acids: CASSRQLTYEQYF. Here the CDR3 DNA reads TGTGCCAGCAGCCGACAGCTCACCTACGAGCAGTACTTC.

This CDR3 is CASSLPTLETQYF. The DNA of the CDR3 is TGTGCCAGCAGCTTACCGACCTTAGAGACCCAGTACTTC. The genes are TRBV7-6 and TRBJ2-5; no reliable D call. Germline V CDR1 and CDR2: SGHVS, FNYEAQ. The V end lost 2 bases, the J end lost 4 bases, and 8 bases lay between the germline ends. The CDR3 sequence is 13 residues long.

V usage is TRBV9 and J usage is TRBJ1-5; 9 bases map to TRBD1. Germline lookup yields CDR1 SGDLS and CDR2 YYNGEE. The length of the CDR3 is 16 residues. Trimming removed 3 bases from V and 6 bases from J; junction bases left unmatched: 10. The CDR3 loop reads CASSGAGTGTGQPQHF. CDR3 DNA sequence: TGTGCCAGCAGCGGGGCCGGGACAGGGACGGGTCAGCCCCAGCATTTT.

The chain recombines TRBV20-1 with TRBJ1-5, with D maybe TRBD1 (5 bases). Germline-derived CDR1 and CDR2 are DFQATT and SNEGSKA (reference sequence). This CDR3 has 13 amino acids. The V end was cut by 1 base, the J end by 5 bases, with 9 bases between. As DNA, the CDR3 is TGCAGTGCTAGAGGACAGTCGGATCAGCCCCAGCATTTT. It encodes CSARGQSDQPQHF.

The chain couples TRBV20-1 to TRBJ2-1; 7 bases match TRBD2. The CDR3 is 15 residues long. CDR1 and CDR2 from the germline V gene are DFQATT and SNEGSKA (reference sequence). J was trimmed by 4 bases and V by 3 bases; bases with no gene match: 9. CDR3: CSASPASGGYNEQFF. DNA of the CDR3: TGCAGTGCTAGTCCGGCTAGCGGAGGATACAATGAGCAGTTCTTC.

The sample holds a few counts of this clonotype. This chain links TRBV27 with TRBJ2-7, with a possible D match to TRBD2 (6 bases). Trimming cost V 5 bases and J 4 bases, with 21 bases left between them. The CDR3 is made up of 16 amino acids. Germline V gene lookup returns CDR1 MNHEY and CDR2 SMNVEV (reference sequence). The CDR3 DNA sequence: TGTGCCAGCAGTCAGAACAGGCTGGGGAGGAGGTACGAGCAGTACTTC. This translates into CASSQNRLGRRYEQYF.

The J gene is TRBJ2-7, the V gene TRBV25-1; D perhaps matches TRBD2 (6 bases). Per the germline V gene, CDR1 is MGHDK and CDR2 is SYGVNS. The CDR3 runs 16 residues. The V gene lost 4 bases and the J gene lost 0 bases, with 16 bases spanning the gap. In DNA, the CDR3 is TGTGCCAGCAGTGGGGGGGTGGACTACAACTCCTACGAGCAGTACTTC. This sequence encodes CASSGGVDYNSYEQYF.

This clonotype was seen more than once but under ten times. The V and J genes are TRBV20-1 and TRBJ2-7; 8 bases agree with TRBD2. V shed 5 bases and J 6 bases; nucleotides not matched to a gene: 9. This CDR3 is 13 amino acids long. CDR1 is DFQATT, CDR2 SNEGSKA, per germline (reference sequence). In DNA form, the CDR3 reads TGCAGTGCTCCGCCTCGGGGGGGCGGCGAGCAGTACTTC. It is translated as CSAPPRGGGEQYF.

This CDR3 is CSARAGLAGGFVNEQFF. CDR3 in DNA: TGCAGTGCTAGAGCGGGACTAGCGGGAGGGTTCGTTAATGAGCAGTTCTTC. This sequence joins TRBV20-1 and TRBJ2-1, with 16 positions matching TRBD2. The CDR3 runs 17 residues. In germline, CDR1 is DFQATT, CDR2 SNEGSKA (reference sequence). Trimming at V came to 1 base and at J to 7 bases, leaving 7 bases not matched to a gene.

CDR3 sequence reads: CATRPGLAGGPSYNEQFF. CDR3 nucleotide sequence: TGTGCCACCCGGCCGGGACTAGCGGGAGGGCCGTCCTACAATGAGCAGTTCTTC. The J gene is TRBJ2-1, the V gene TRBV25-1; 16 bases match TRBD2. This CDR3 has 18 amino acids. With 10 bases clipped from V and 1 base from J, the junction kept 10 bases outside the gene matches. CDR1 and CDR2 from the germline V gene are MGHDK and SYGVNS.

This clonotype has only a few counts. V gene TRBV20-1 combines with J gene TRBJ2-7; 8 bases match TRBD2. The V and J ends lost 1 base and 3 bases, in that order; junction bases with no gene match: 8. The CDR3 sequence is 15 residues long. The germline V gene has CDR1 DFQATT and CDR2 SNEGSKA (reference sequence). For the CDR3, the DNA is TGCAGTGCTAGAGGTCTTGCGGGGGGAAACTACGAGCAGTACTTC. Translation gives CSARGLAGGNYEQYF.

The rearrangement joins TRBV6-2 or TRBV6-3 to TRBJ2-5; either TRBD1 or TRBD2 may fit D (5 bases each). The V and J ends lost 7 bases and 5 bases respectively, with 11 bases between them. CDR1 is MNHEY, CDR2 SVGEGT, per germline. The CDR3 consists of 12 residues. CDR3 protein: CASNQGGETQYF. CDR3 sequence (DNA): TGTGCCAGCAATCAGGGCGGGGAGACCCAGTACTTC.

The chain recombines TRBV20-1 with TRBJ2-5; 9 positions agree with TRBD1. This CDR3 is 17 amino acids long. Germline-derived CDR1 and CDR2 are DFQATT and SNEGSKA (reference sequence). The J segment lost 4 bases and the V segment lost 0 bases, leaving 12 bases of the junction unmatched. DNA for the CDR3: TGCAGTGCTAGAGATGGGCGGACAGGGGATTTGAGAGAGACCCAGTACTTC. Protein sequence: CSARDGRTGDLRETQYF.

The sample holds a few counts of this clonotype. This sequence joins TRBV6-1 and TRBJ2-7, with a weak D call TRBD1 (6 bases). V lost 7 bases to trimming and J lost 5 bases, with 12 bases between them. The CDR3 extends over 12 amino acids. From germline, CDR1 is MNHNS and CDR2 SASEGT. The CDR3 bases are TGTGCCAGCACACCCAGGGGTAACGAGCAGTACTTC. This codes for CASTPRGNEQYF.

CDR3 amino acids: CAGTHRGASYEQYF. The CDR3 coding sequence is TGTGCCGGCACCCATCGAGGAGCCTCCTACGAGCAGTACTTC. The chain couples TRBV21-1 to TRBJ2-7. TRBV21-1 counts as a pseudogene. This CDR3 comprises 14 residues.

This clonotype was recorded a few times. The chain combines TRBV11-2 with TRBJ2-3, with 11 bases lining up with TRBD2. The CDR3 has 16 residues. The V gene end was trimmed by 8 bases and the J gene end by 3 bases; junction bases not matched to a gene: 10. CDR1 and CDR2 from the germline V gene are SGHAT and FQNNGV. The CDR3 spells CASRGGGLADTDTQYF. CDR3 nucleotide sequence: TGTGCCAGCCGCGGCGGGGGACTAGCGGATACAGATACGCAGTATTTT.

The DNA of the CDR3 is TGTGCCAGCAGTTTTAGGGGGGAGGGCACAGATACGCAGTATTTT. Translating gives CASSFRGEGTDTQYF. This chain links TRBV12-3 or TRBV12-4 with TRBJ2-3; either TRBD1 or TRBD2 may fit D (6 bases each). Trimming took 3 bases from V and 1 from J, leaving 11 bases between them. CDR3 length equals 15 residues.

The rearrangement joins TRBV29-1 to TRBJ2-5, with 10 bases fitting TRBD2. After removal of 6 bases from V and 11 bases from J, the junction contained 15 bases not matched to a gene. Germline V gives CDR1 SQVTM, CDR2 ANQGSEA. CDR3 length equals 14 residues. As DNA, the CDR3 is TGCAGCGTCGGGGGACTAGCGTCCCTCAATGAGCAGTACTTC. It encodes CSVGGLASLNEQYF.

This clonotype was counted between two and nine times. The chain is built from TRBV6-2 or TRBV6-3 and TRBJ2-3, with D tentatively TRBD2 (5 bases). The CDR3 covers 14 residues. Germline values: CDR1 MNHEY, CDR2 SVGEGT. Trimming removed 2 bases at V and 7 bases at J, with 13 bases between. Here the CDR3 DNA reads TGTGCCAGCAGTTACGGTTTCCGGGAAAATACGCAGTATTTT. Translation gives CASSYGFRENTQYF.

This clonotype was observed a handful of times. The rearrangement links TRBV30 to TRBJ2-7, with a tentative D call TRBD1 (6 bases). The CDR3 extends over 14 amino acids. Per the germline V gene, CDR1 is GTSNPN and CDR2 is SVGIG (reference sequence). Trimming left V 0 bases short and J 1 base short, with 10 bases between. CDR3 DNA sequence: TGTGCCTGGAGTGTGCAGGGGTCTTCCTACGAGCAGTACTTC. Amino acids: CAWSVQGSSYEQYF.